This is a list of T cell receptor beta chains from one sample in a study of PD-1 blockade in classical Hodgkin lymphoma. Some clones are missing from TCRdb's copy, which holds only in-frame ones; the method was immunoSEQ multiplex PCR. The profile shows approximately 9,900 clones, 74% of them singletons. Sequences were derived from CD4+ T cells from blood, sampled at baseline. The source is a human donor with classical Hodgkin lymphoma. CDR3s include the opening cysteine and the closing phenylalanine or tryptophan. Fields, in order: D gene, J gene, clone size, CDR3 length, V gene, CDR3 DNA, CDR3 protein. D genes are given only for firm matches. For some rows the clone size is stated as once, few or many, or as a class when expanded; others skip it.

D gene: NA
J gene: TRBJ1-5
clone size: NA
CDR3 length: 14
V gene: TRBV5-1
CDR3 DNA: TGCGCCAGCAGCTTGGAGGGGCTGGGCCAGCCCCAGCATTTT
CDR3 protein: CASSLEGLGQPQHF

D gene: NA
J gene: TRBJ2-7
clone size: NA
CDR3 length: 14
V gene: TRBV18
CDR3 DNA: TGTGCCAGCTCACCGAGCCAGGGTGCGAACGAGCAGTACTTC
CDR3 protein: CASSPSQGANEQYF

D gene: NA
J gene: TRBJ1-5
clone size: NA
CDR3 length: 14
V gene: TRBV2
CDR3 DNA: TGTGCCAGCAGTGACGAGGGCACCCCGAGACCCCAGCATTTT
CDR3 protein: CASSDEGTPRPQHF

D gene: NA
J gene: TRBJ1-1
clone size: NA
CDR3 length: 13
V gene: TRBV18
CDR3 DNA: TGTGCCAGCTCACCACCGCTGTCAGGGCCAGCTTTCTTT
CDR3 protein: CASSPPLSGPAFF

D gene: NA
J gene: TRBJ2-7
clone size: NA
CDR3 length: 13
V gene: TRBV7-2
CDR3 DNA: TGTGCCAGCAGCTCTTCGGGCAGCTACGAGCAGTACTTC
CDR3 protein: CASSSSGSYEQYF

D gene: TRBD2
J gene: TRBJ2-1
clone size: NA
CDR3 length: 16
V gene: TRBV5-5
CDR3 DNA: TGTGCCAGCAGCTGGACCGGGACTAGCGGGAGAAATGAGCAGTTCTTC
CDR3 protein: CASSWTGTSGRNEQFF

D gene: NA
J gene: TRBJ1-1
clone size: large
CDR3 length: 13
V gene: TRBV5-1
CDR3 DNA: TGCGCCAGCAGCAAACAAGGCGACACTGAAGCTTTCTTT
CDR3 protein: CASSKQGDTEAFF

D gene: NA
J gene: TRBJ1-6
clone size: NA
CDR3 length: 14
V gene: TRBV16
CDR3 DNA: TGTGCCAGCAGCCCGGATAAGGGAGGGTCACCCCTCCACTTT
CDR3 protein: CASSPDKGGSPLHF

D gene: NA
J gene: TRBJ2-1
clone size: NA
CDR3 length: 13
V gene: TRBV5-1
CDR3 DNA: TGCGCCAGCAGATCTAGCGAATACAATGAGCAGTTCTTC
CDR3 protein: CASRSSEYNEQFF

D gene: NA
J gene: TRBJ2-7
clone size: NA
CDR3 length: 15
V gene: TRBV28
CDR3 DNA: TGTGCCAGCAGTCCGACCGCCACGGAGGGATACGAGCAGTACTTC
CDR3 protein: CASSPTATEGYEQYF

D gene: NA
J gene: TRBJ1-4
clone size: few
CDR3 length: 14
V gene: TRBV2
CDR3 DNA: TGTGCCAGCACCTCCGTTCCCGGGAATGAAAAACTGTTTTTT
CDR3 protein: CASTSVPGNEKLFF

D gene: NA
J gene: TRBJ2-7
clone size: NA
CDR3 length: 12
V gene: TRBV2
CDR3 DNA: TGTGCCAGCCAGTATCGTCCGGGCGAGCAGTACTTC
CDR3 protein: CASQYRPGEQYF

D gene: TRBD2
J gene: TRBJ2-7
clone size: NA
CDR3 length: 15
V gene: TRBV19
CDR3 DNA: TGTGCCAGTAGCCGAGGAGCTAGCGGGGATTACGAGCAGTACTTC
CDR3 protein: CASSRGASGDYEQYF

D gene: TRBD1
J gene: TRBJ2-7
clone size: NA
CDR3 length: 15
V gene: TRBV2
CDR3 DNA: TGTGCCAGCATGGGGGCGACAGGGAGCTCCTACGAGCAGTACTTC
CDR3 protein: CASMGATGSSYEQYF

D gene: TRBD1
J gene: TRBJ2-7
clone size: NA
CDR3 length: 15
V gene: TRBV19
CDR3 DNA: TGTGCCAGTAGCTTCGTGGGACAGGGGGGCTACGAGCAGTACTTC
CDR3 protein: CASSFVGQGGYEQYF

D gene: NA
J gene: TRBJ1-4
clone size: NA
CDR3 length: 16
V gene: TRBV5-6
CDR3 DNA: TGTGCCAGCAGCATGGGACGGCACTTAGGTGGTGAAAAACTGTTTTTT
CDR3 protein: CASSMGRHLGGEKLFF

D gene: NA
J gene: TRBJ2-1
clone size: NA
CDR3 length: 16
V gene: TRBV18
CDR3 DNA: TGTGCCAGCTCACCACCAGAATATCAAAGGGGCAATGAGCAGTTCTTC
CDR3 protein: CASSPPEYQRGNEQFF